Listed below are T cell receptor beta chains from one sample, sequenced in a study of control samples from healthy donors and cancer patients. Libraries were prepared by immunoSEQ multiplex PCR; TCRdb keeps only in-frame clonotypes and omits some of them. This sample has 30,000 or so clones, with approximately 95% found just once. The material sequenced was blood. Receptors were obtained from a man between 60 and 75 years old in good health. The CDR3 runs from the conserved cysteine through the conserved F or W. A D gene is named only where the DNA matches it firmly. The size field is filled for only some rows; it gives once, few, many or a size class.

d_call: -
v_call: TRBV28
clone_size: -
j_call: TRBJ2-7
cdr3_length: 11
cdr3_nt: TGTGCCAGCAGTCGCGTCAGTGAGCAGTACTTC
cdr3_aa: CASSRVSEQYF

d_call: -
v_call: TRBV19
clone_size: -
j_call: TRBJ1-1
cdr3_length: 18
cdr3_nt: TGTGCCAGTAGCCTATACCCCCCTGACAGTTCTTGGAACACTGAAGCTTTCTTT
cdr3_aa: CASSLYPPDSSWNTEAFF

d_call: -
v_call: TRBV19
clone_size: -
j_call: TRBJ1-5
cdr3_length: 14
cdr3_nt: TGTGCCAGTAGTAAGGAGGGGGGCGGGCAGCCCCAGCATTTT
cdr3_aa: CASSKEGGGQPQHF

d_call: -
v_call: TRBV19
clone_size: -
j_call: TRBJ1-5
cdr3_length: 15
cdr3_nt: TGTGCCAGTAGAGAGGGTCCGCAGGGCAATCAGCCCCAGCATTTT
cdr3_aa: CASREGPQGNQPQHF

d_call: -
v_call: TRBV21-1
clone_size: -
j_call: TRBJ1-2
cdr3_length: 16
cdr3_nt: TGTGCCAGCAGCAAAGTGGGCCAGGGGCGGGCGGGCGGCTACACCTTC
cdr3_aa: CASSKVGQGRAGGYTF

d_call: -
v_call: TRBV30
clone_size: -
j_call: TRBJ2-1
cdr3_length: 13
cdr3_nt: TGTGCCTGGAACGGACAGACCAACAATGAGCAGTTCTTC
cdr3_aa: CAWNGQTNNEQFF

d_call: TRBD1
v_call: TRBV28
clone_size: -
j_call: TRBJ1-4
cdr3_length: 15
cdr3_nt: TGTGCCAGCAGTGCGACGACAGGGGGTAATGAAAAACTGTTTTTT
cdr3_aa: CASSATTGGNEKLFF

d_call: -
v_call: TRBV7-2
clone_size: -
j_call: TRBJ1-1
cdr3_length: 16
cdr3_nt: TGTGCCAGCAGCTTAGGCCTAGGCAGGGAGGGAACTGAAGCTTTCTTT
cdr3_aa: CASSLGLGREGTEAFF

d_call: -
v_call: TRBV9
clone_size: -
j_call: TRBJ2-2
cdr3_length: 15
cdr3_nt: TGTGCCAGCAGCGTAGGTCCCCCAGTTGCCGGGGAGCTGTTTTTT
cdr3_aa: CASSVGPPVAGELFF

d_call: TRBD1
v_call: TRBV18
clone_size: -
j_call: TRBJ1-3
cdr3_length: 15
cdr3_nt: TGTGCCAGCTCACCACTTGACAGGGTCTCGAACACCATATATTTT
cdr3_aa: CASSPLDRVSNTIYF

d_call: -
v_call: TRBV6-6
clone_size: once
j_call: TRBJ1-2
cdr3_length: 13
cdr3_nt: TGTGCCAGCAGTTACGCGGAGTCCTATGGCTACACCTTC
cdr3_aa: CASSYAESYGYTF

d_call: TRBD1
v_call: TRBV7-8
clone_size: -
j_call: TRBJ1-1
cdr3_length: 14
cdr3_nt: TGTGCCAGCAGCTCCCGGGACAGGGCCACTGAAGCTTTCTTT
cdr3_aa: CASSSRDRATEAFF

d_call: -
v_call: TRBV28
clone_size: -
j_call: TRBJ1-6
cdr3_length: 14
cdr3_nt: TGTGCCAGCAGTTTACGCCAGGGTTATTCACCCCTCCACTTT
cdr3_aa: CASSLRQGYSPLHF

d_call: -
v_call: TRBV27
clone_size: -
j_call: TRBJ1-3
cdr3_length: 15
cdr3_nt: TGTGCCAGCGGGTCGGGCGCGTTCTCTGGAAACACCATATATTTT
cdr3_aa: CASGSGAFSGNTIYF

d_call: TRBD2
v_call: TRBV5-1
clone_size: -
j_call: TRBJ2-5
cdr3_length: 15
cdr3_nt: TGCGCCAGCAGCAAACCGGGACTAGGGCAAGAGACCCAGTACTTC
cdr3_aa: CASSKPGLGQETQYF

d_call: TRBD2
v_call: TRBV7-9
clone_size: few
j_call: TRBJ2-7
cdr3_length: 13
cdr3_nt: TGTGCCAGCAGCTTAGGGACTAGCGTCGAGCAGTACTTC
cdr3_aa: CASSLGTSVEQYF

d_call: TRBD1
v_call: TRBV9
clone_size: -
j_call: TRBJ1-3
cdr3_length: 17
cdr3_nt: TGTGCCAGCAGCGCCAATCCCAGGGGGATCTCTGGAAACACCATATATTTT
cdr3_aa: CASSANPRGISGNTIYF

d_call: -
v_call: TRBV15
clone_size: -
j_call: TRBJ1-1
cdr3_length: 16
cdr3_nt: TGTGCCACCAGCAGAGGGGGACACCTCGTCGTGGGTGAAGCTTTCTTT
cdr3_aa: CATSRGGHLVVGEAFF

d_call: -
v_call: TRBV6-6
clone_size: -
j_call: TRBJ1-1
cdr3_length: 14
cdr3_nt: TGTGCCAGCAGTTACGGGTCAGGGAACACTGAAGCTTTCTTT
cdr3_aa: CASSYGSGNTEAFF

d_call: TRBD2
v_call: TRBV2
clone_size: -
j_call: TRBJ2-7
cdr3_length: 15
cdr3_nt: TGTGCCAGCAGTGATCAACTAGCGGGGGTGCACGAGCAGTACTTC
cdr3_aa: CASSDQLAGVHEQYF

d_call: TRBD1
v_call: TRBV27
clone_size: -
j_call: TRBJ2-7
cdr3_length: 14
cdr3_nt: TGTGCCAGCAGTCCGGGGACAGGGGGTGCCGAGCAGTACTTC
cdr3_aa: CASSPGTGGAEQYF